This entry features one T cell receptor beta chain sequence. The antigen is not known. These data belong to a study of shared clonotypes between healthy human individuals. Overall study context: Per donor, CD8 memory used one plate, CD8 naive used two, CD4 memory used three and CD4 naive used three. Study results and caveats: There were few donors, and this limited the genetic and exposure-history diversity represented. In contrast to clonotypes shared by all four donors, non-shared clonotypes had lower generation probabilities.

The table came from immunoSEQ multiplex PCR; TCRdb's copy has only in-frame clones and leaves some out. The profile shows roughly 1 million clones, around 74% of them singletons. The CD4+ fraction was divided into a CD45RA+ naive subset and a CD45RA-negative memory subset. This receptor was obtained from a man between 18 and 29 years old in good health. The sample comprised memory CD4+ T cells sorted from blood. Subset given: CD45RA-negative fraction.

The CDR3 sequence is CASGPGGLNYGYTF. The CDR3 nucleotides are TGTGCCAGCGGCCCCGGGGGTTTAAACTATGGCTACACCTTC. The chain joins TRBV5-4 to TRBJ1-2, with D perhaps TRBD1 (5 bases). The CDR3 is 14 amino acids. Germline CDR1 is SGHNT and CDR2 is YYREEE (reference sequence). V shed 7 bases and J shed 2 bases, with 15 bases lying between them.